This T cell receptor (beta chain) originates from a study of T cells after yellow fever vaccination. Study context: The fractions with low cell numbers were processed using SMART-Seq v4 Ultra Low Input. Notes on the study in general: Clonotypes found in both CD4 and CD8 compartments made up a small share. The secondary response was weaker, and its peak arrived faster, on day 5 versus 15.

By 5'RACE template switching, TCR cDNA was produced, with a universal primer site and UMIs added in the process. TCRdb re-called the 5' RACE reads with MiXCR, one entry per CDR3 protein. Of under 400,000 distinct CDR3 sequences listed, around 10% are singletons. This clonotype came up a few times. Antigen unknown. CDR3 size: 16 residues. Deletions cut 1 base from V and 4 bases from J, with 17 bases between. This TCR was sampled from a man between 18 and 29 years old who received the YFV17D yellow fever vaccine. V gene TRBV12-3 or TRBV12-4 combines with J gene TRBJ2-7; D remains ambiguous. Sample: PBMCs, taken on the day of the first yellow fever vaccination. CDR3 in DNA: TGTGCCAGCAGTTTAGATTTGAGCAGGTTTGGTTACGAGCAGTACTTC. Translated: CASSLDLSRFGYEQYF.